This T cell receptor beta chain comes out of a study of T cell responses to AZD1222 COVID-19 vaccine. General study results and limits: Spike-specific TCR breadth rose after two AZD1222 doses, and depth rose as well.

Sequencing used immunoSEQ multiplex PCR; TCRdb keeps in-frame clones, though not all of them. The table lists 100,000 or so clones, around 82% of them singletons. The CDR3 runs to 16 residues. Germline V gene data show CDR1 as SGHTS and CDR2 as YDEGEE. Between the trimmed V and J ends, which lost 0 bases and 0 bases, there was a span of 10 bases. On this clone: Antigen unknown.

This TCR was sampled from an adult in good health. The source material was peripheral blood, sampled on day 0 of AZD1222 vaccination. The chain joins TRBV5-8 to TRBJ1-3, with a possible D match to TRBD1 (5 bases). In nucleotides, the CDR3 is TGTGCCAGCAGCTTGGACAGGAGGCTCTCTGGAAACACCATATATTTT. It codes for CASSLDRRLSGNTIYF.